One and the same sample provided the 8 T cell receptor beta chains below, sequenced in a study of shared clonotypes between healthy human individuals. The repertoire was sequenced with immunoSEQ multiplex PCR; TCRdb's copy has only in-frame clones and lacks some. The profile shows hundreds of thousands of clones, about 80% of them singletons. Sequencing was done on a sample of memory CD4+ T cells sorted from blood. Subset indicated: CD45RA-negative fraction. All receptors come from a woman in her 30s in good health.

The rearrangement uses TRBV29-1 and TRBJ1-1; D remains unclear. Germline assignment: CDR1 SQVTM and CDR2 ANQGSEA. Trimming took 4 bases from V and 5 from J, leaving 11 bases between them. The CDR3 extends over 12 amino acids. The CDR3 DNA reads as TGCAGCGTTGTAACCAGGAGGACTGAAGCTTTCTTT. It codes for CSVVTRRTEAFF.

A note on this clone: This CDR3 is also generated by other DNA sequences in the sample. The V call is TRBV7-2, the J call TRBJ1-5; D unclear. This CDR3 contains 12 residues. Germline lookup yields CDR1 SGHTA and CDR2 FQGNSA. Trimming took off 1 base at V and 5 bases at J, with 3 bases between the two ends. The CDR3 nucleotides are TGTGCCAGCAGCTTAGATTATCAGCCCCAGCATTTT. This sequence encodes CASSLDYQPQHF.

This rearrangement joins TRBV7-9 to TRBJ2-7; 12 bases match TRBD2. The germline gives CDR1 SEHNR, CDR2 FQNEAQ (reference sequence). The V gene end was trimmed by 4 bases and the J gene end by 2 bases; junction bases not matched to a gene: 6. The CDR3 is made up of 16 amino acids. For the CDR3, the DNA is TGTGCCAGCAGCTCGCCTAGCGGGAGGGCCCCCTACGAGCAGTACTTC. It codes for CASSSPSGRAPYEQYF. Variable domain in full (rest from reference TRBV7-9 and TRBJ2-7): DTGVSQNPRHKITKRGQNVTFRCDPISEHNRLYWYRQTLGQGPEFLTYFQNEAQLEKSRLLSDRFSAERPKGSFSTLEIQRTEQGDSAMYLCASSSPSGRAPYEQYFGPGTRLTVT.

This clone was observed a few times. The chain has TRBV5-1 and TRBJ2-7, with D perhaps matching TRBD1 or TRBD2 (5 bases each). The length of the CDR3 is 14 residues. V gave up 4 bases and J gave up 7 bases, with 18 bases separating them. The germline V gene encodes CDR1 SGHRS and CDR2 YFSETQ. The CDR3 coding sequence is TGCGCCAGCAGCCCTGGGACGGTCACGGGGGAGCAGTACTTC. It translates to CASSPGTVTGEQYF.

V and J are TRBV28 and TRBJ2-7; 8 nucleotides line up with TRBD2. V was pared by 4 bases and J by 2 bases, with 7 bases of the junction left unmatched. From germline, CDR1 is MDHEN and CDR2 SYDVKM. CDR3 length: 15 amino acids. DNA of the CDR3: TGTGCCAGCAGTTCTCCGGGAGGGAAGACCTACGAGCAGTACTTC. Amino acid sequence: CASSSPGGKTYEQYF. Full variable domain (remainder filled in from reference TRBV28 and TRBJ2-7): DVKVTQSSRYLVKRTGEKVFLECVQDMDHENMFWYRQDPGLGLRLIYFSYDVKMKEKGDIPEGYSVSREKKERFSLILESASTNQTSMYLCASSSPGGKTYEQYFGPGTRLTVT.

The chain carries TRBV5-1 and TRBJ2-2; 13 bases align to TRBD2. V trimming: 5 bases; J trimming: 6 bases; junction bases outside the gene matches: 7. CDR1 and CDR2 from the germline V gene are SGHRS and YFSETQ. The CDR3 is 16 amino acids. The CDR3 DNA follows: TGCGCCAGCAGATCTGGACTAGCGGGAGTAGCCGGGGAGCTGTTTTTT. This sequence encodes CASRSGLAGVAGELFF.

This rearrangement joins TRBV5-8 to TRBJ1-5; D possibly corresponds to TRBD1 (6 bases). The length of the CDR3 is 19 residues. CDR1 is SGHTS and CDR2 is YDEGEE in the germline V gene. Trimming removed 2 bases from V and 0 bases from J, with 21 bases in between. CDR3 sequence (DNA): TGTGCCAGCAGCTTTCCGACAGGACATTCGACGTATAGCAATCAGCCCCAGCATTTT. This encodes CASSFPTGHSTYSNQPQHF. Looking up the rest from reference TRBV5-8 and TRBJ1-5 gives the full variable domain: EAGVTQSPTHLIKTRGQQATLRCSPISGHTSVYWYQQALGLGLQFLLWYDEGEERNRGNFPPRFSGRQFPNYSSELNVNALELEDSALYLCASSFPTGHSTYSNQPQHFGDGTRLSIL.

The rearrangement links TRBV27 to TRBJ2-7, with 9 nucleotides matching TRBD1. The CDR3 has 17 amino acids. V lost 2 bases, J lost 2 bases, and 10 bases stayed unmatched. Germline V gene lookup returns CDR1 MNHEY and CDR2 SMNVEV (reference sequence). The CDR3 bases are TGTGCCAGCAGTTTAGTGTCTCCGAGACAGGGGGCCTACGAGCAGTACTTC. This translates into CASSLVSPRQGAYEQYF.